This TCR beta chain came from a study of blood T cell repertoires in COVID-19. Study details: T cells, B-cell-depleted T cells, or PBMCs supplied cDNA or gDNA.

Method: immunoSEQ multiplex PCR; TCRdb's copy keeps in-frame clones and lacks some. The data show roughly 260,000 clones, roughly four fifths seen once. Recruits, aged roughly 18 to 89 years, lived in under 25 US areas. Participants were placed into cohorts based on the clinical history they reported. V was trimmed by 6 bases and J by 7 bases, leaving 15 bases between them. This CDR3 comprises 13 residues. The sequenced sample consisted of PBMCs or T cells enriched from blood (not recorded which). The genes are TRBV12-3 or TRBV12-4 and TRBJ1-1; a possible D gene is TRBD1 (5 bases). The TCR was taken from a middle-aged woman who had been exposed to COVID-19. CDR3 in amino acids: CASSFLQVGEAFF. The CDR3, as DNA: TGTGCCAGCAGCTTCCTACAGGTGGGTGAAGCTTTCTTT.